This entry features one T cell receptor (beta chain) sequence. The clone's antigen remains unknown. The sample holds no much larger clone one base away, and base qualities are not on file. Between the V and J ends, shortened by 7 bases and 1 base respectively, the junction contains 13 bases. The CDR3 sequence holds 13 residues, the cysteine and phenylalanine included. The kept DNA is CDR3 alone, 39 bases in frame from the first base. CDR1 and CDR2 are read off the germline V gene (reference sequence) as GTSNPN and SVGIG. The sample's treatment or condition label, decoded: oral pan-JAK inhibitor, 5-10 mg twice daily. Peripheral blood and lesional scalp punch biopsies were obtained from patients with alopecia areata. PBMCs were separated by density centrifugation and stained for CD3, CD4 and CD8, after which CD4+ and CD8+ T cells were sorted on a FACSAria. The data were taken from a study of CD8+ T cells in alopecia areata (dated by TCRdb to 2016 to 2019). Broadly, across the study: The treated patients took part in an open-label pilot trial in which moderate-to-severe alopecia areata was treated with oral tofacitinib at 5 to 10 mg twice daily. Patients on tofacitinib were biopsied at baseline and after 4 and 24 weeks of treatment, and several of the patients also had a later scalp biopsy. The SALT score, which quantifies the percentage of affected scalp surface area, was used to measure disease severity in treated patients. Patients stayed on tofacitinib for 6 to 18 months and then had 6 months of follow-up off drug so that delayed response and recurrence could be assessed. Scalp tissue and sorted CD4+ and CD8+ peripheral blood T cells from patchy and totalis/universalis alopecia areata patients and from healthy controls were covered by human TCRbeta sequencing. Scalp clonality was compared among normal scalp (n=4), patchy alopecia areata scalp (n=8), and alopecia totalis/universalis scalp (n=8). The study used high-throughput TCRbeta sequencing to examine T cell clonal expansion in alopecia areata, in both the C3H/HeJ mouse model and human patients. RNA came from the PAXgene miRNA kit for fixed scalp, the miRNeasy kit for PBMCs, and the RNeasy kit for mouse skin. TCRbeta CDR3 regions were amplified by immunoSEQ multiplex PCR with 35 Vbeta forward and 13 Jbeta reverse primers. The investigation overall reported the following: Because the treated cohort was small and had just a single nonresponder, larger studies are needed to establish links between baseline CD8+ expansion and response. Many expanded lesional clones persisted in scalp and blood during tofacitinib treatment, which may partly explain relapse after stopping treatment. Higher clonality and more expanded CD8+ clones were observed in lesional scalp than in normal scalp, particularly in alopecia totalis/universalis, a finding suggestive of antigenic drive. Scalp clonality and the number of expanded CD8+ clones among the top 100 scalp clones were significantly decreased by tofacitinib. Shared TCR sequences between patients were less evident than in mice, which may be partly attributable to HLA diversity in the patient population. Unlike mouse skin, where gammadelta T cells dominate, normal human skin contains resident alphabeta T cells that get sequenced too, which complicates analysis of the scalp TCR repertoire.

Libraries were built with the immunoSEQ multiplex PCR assay. To provide template for TCR sequencing, every sample had RNA extracted and reverse transcribed into cDNA. First-strand cDNA was synthesized with SuperScript III using a 2:1 mix of oligo-dT and random hexamers. A synthetic immune receptor repertoire was used to assess amplification bias, and residual bias was removed computationally. On the authors' methods: Raw reads were preprocessed to remove errors, and CDR3 was defined according to IMGT conventions as the region from the conserved cysteine to phenylalanine. Clonality was calculated as 1 minus Shannon entropy normalized by log2 of the number of productive unique TCRs. Whether each scalp clone was CD4 or CD8 was inferred by checking scalp TCRbeta sequences against the CD4 and CD8 repertoires from sorted blood. TCRdb provides this immuneACCESS table in a form limited to in-frame rearrangements. Some clones are lacking; in checked studies, under half of them reflect an unresolved V gene, and why the rest are absent is not known. That table gives V, J and clone size, and the DNA gave D and trimming. The sample table contains approximately 210,000 clones; only one count was recorded for approximately 67% of them. The ten largest clones capture roughly 1.2% of the sample.

The source material was CD4+ T cells sorted from blood, sampled at approximately week 45, from a patient treated with tofacitinib. The chain joins TRBV30 to TRBJ1-1, with TRBD1 as a weak D call on 6 bases. This receptor was identified in a human donor with alopecia areata. The CDR3 here reads CASTTGPNTEAFF. The sequenced DNA is TGTGCCTCGACGACAGGACCGAACACTGAAGCTTTCTTT.